The clone carrying this T cell receptor beta chain was seen at least ten times. Its antigen is not identified. The CDR3 is 14 amino acids. CDR1 is SGHTA and CDR2 is FQGNSA in the germline V gene. The V and J ends lost 5 bases and 4 bases, in that order; junction bases with no gene match: 4. This sample is drawn from a study of T cell repertoires in cytomegalovirus infection. Across the whole study: The public TCR beta signatures pointed to both CMV infection and matching HLA type.

Study conclusions and caveats: It was HLA-C-restricted CMV-specific TCR beta clonotypes that dominated the response ex vivo. Cumulative frequency of public TCR beta families picked out carriers of CMV plus the relevant HLA.

TCRdb reanalysed the reads using MiXCR and keeps one entry per CDR3 protein. Of around 330,000 distinct CDR3 sequences listed, 15% to 20% are singletons. The chain employs TRBV7-2 and TRBJ2-2, with 7 bases lining up with TRBD1. Sequencing was carried out using PBMCs. The receptor comes from a human donor in good health (CMV status not recorded). Some clones in this sample may be carry-over from other donors' samples. CDR3 protein: CASSPGTATGELFF. The CDR3 DNA reads TGTGCCAGCAGCCCAGGGACAGCCACCGGGGAGCTGTTTTTT.